Each of the 12 T cell receptor beta chains below was sequenced from the same sample in a study of cytomegalovirus exposure and HLA in healthy donors. Primers: 60 Vbeta forward and 13 Jbeta reverse. Method: immunoSEQ multiplex PCR; TCRdb's copy keeps in-frame clones and lacks some. The table records about 220,000 clones, more than 75% of them present only once. Sequenced input: PBMCs. All receptors come from a middle-aged man in good health and CMV-seropositive.

The chain joins TRBV27 to TRBJ2-3; D is undetermined. Trimming shortened V by 6 bases and J by 2 bases, and 21 bases separated the two germline ends. Germline assignment: CDR1 MNHEY and CDR2 SMNVEV (reference sequence). The CDR3 totals 17 residues. The CDR3 sequence is CASSSYAPTDLTDTQYF. CDR3 sequence (DNA): TGTGCCAGCAGCTCTTATGCCCCGACTGACCTCACAGATACGCAGTATTTT.

This sequence joins TRBV10-3 and TRBJ2-1, with D perhaps matching TRBD2 (6 bases). The germline gives CDR1 ENHRY, CDR2 SYGVKD. The CDR3 consists of 16 residues. V was cut by 6 bases and J by 0 bases, with 15 bases left in between. CDR3 amino acids: CAIRDGRSSSYNEQFF. As DNA, the CDR3 is TGTGCCATCAGAGACGGGAGATCCAGCTCCTACAATGAGCAGTTCTTC.

The chain joins TRBV6-6 to TRBJ1-2, with 7 bases aligning to TRBD1. This CDR3 is 12 amino acids long. The germline V gene encodes CDR1 MNHNY and CDR2 SVGAGI (reference sequence). Trimming took 1 base from V and 14 from J; bases not matched to a gene: 7. The chain's CDR3 is CASSYFGQARTF. CDR3 coding DNA: TGTGCCAGCAGTTACTTCGGACAGGCGAGGACCTTC.

This CDR3 is CASSSTRTDRQDTQYF. The CDR3 DNA sequence: TGTGCCAGCAGTTCAACCCGGACGGACAGGCAAGATACGCAGTATTTT. The chain combines TRBV27 with TRBJ2-3; 7 bases line up with TRBD1. The CDR3 is 16 amino acids. Germline V gives CDR1 MNHEY, CDR2 SMNVEV (reference sequence). After removal of 4 bases from V and 5 bases from J, the junction contained 12 bases not matched to a gene.

The V call is TRBV19, the J call TRBJ1-5; D perhaps matches TRBD1 (5 bases). V was pared by 1 base and J by 11 bases, with 12 bases between. The CDR3 spans 13 residues. The germline V gene has CDR1 LNHDA and CDR2 SQIVND (reference sequence). The CDR3 is CASSIVDRRAQHF. The CDR3 DNA sequence: TGTGCCAGTAGTATAGTGGACCGCAGGGCCCAGCATTTT.

This clone was detected a few times. This rearrangement joins TRBV5-6 to TRBJ2-5, with TRBD1 identical over 8 bases. Germline assignment: CDR1 SGHDT and CDR2 YYEEEE. Unmatched junction bases numbered 3, after V lost 4 bases and J lost 4 bases. The CDR3 runs to 13 residues. The CDR3 is CASSLDRGETQYF. Here the CDR3 DNA reads TGTGCCAGCAGCCTAGACAGGGGAGAGACCCAGTACTTC.

Worth noting for this clone: The DNA is omitted, as the CDR3 cannot be located on it reliably, and the CDR3 follows TCRdb's listing. This chain connects TRBV21-1 to TRBJ2-5; TRBD2 is taken as the D call from the table, unchecked against the DNA. TRBV21-1 is recorded as a pseudogene. From its first to its last residue, the CDR3 has 18 amino acids. CDR3 sequence reads: CASSKVAAGTPKWETQYF.

The chain uses TRBV5-1 and TRBJ1-2, with D perhaps matching TRBD1 (5 bases). Trimming pared 2 bases from V and 4 bases from J, leaving 15 bases between. The CDR3 covers 15 residues. Per germline, CDR1 SGHRS and CDR2 YFSETQ. CDR3 coding DNA: TGCGCCAGCAGCTTCAGTGAGGACAATCGCTATGGCTACACCTTC. Translation gives CASSFSEDNRYGYTF.

CDR3 sequence reads: CASSRGQAGTRPYNEQFF. CDR3 bases: TGTGCCAGCAGCCGAGGACAGGCAGGGACTCGCCCCTACAATGAGCAGTTCTTC. V and J are TRBV7-2 and TRBJ2-1; weak D call: TRBD1 (7 bases). Trimming left V 5 bases short and J 2 bases short, with 22 bases between. This CDR3 has 18 amino acids. The V gene's germline CDR1 is SGHTA and CDR2 FQGNSA.

The gene calls are TRBV20-1 and TRBJ2-7; weak D call: TRBD1 (6 bases). V gave up 5 bases and J gave up 4 bases, with 9 bases separating them. Germline V CDR1 and CDR2: DFQATT, SNEGSKA (reference sequence). There are 11 residues in the CDR3. The CDR3, as DNA: TGCAGTGCTTTACAGGGTTACGAGCAGTACTTC. Amino acids: CSALQGYEQYF.

CDR3 nucleotide sequence: TGTGCCAGCAGTTACGGAGACTCCTACGAGCAGTACTTC. Translating gives CASSYGDSYEQYF. The V and J genes are TRBV6-6 and TRBJ2-7; D gene unclear. V dropped 2 bases and J dropped 0 bases, with 5 bases sitting between them. The CDR3 loop spans 13 amino acids. Germline V CDR1 and CDR2: MNHNY, SVGAGI (reference sequence).

V and J are TRBV5-1 and TRBJ2-1; D is unclear. Per germline, CDR1 SGHRS and CDR2 YFSETQ. The germline V and J ends were trimmed by 4 bases and 0 bases, with 14 bases remaining between them. This CDR3 region has 16 residues. The CDR3: CASSRGARSSYNEQFF. The CDR3 nucleotides read TGCGCCAGCAGCCGAGGCGCCCGGAGCTCCTACAATGAGCAGTTCTTC.